Listed here are 30 T cell receptor beta chains from one sample, sequenced in a study of blood T cell repertoires in COVID-19. Sequencing used immunoSEQ multiplex PCR; TCRdb keeps in-frame clones, though not all of them. Of under 250,000 clones listed, roughly nine tenths are singletons. Material for sequencing was peripheral blood. The receptors originated from a young man with active or convalescent COVID-19.

The chain couples TRBV5-1 to TRBJ2-2; 12 positions match TRBD2. Germline V gives CDR1 SGHRS, CDR2 YFSETQ. This CDR3 region has 18 residues. V was clipped by 4 bases and J by 2 bases; unmatched bases: 9. The CDR3 DNA reads TGCGCCAGCAGCGATGGACTAGCGGGGAAAGGAAACACCGGGGAGCTGTTTTTT. Encoded protein: CASSDGLAGKGNTGELFF.

About this clone: This sample also contains other DNA sequences that code for the same CDR3. The gene calls are TRBV5-1 and TRBJ2-2; 8 bases align to TRBD2. The length of the CDR3 is 15 residues. Germline trimming cut 0 bases from V and 4 bases from J; bases unmatched to any gene: 2. Germline CDR1 is SGHRS and CDR2 is YFSETQ. CDR3 DNA sequence: TGCGCCAGCAGCTTGGTAGCGGGGAGCACCGGGGAGCTGTTTTTT. Encoded protein: CASSLVAGSTGELFF.

The chain has TRBV7-9 and TRBJ1-1; TRBD1 matches at 8 bases. CDR3 length: 13 residues. The germline V gene encodes CDR1 SEHNR and CDR2 FQNEAQ (reference sequence). The ends lost 6 bases at V and 7 bases at J; junction bases unmatched: 7. The CDR3 sequence: CASRPGTGFEAFF. DNA of the CDR3: TGTGCCAGCAGACCAGGGACAGGTTTTGAAGCTTTCTTT. Filled out from reference TRBV7-9 and TRBJ1-1, the complete variable domain reads DTGVSQNPRHKITKRGQNVTFRCDPISEHNRLYWYRQTLGQGPEFLTYFQNEAQLEKSRLLSDRFSAERPKGSFSTLEIQRTEQGDSAMYLCASRPGTGFEAFFGQGTRLTVV.

About this clone: Different DNA sequences within this sample yield the same CDR3. This chain uses TRBV29-1 with TRBJ1-3; D is ambiguous. Trimming shortened V by 1 base and J by 2 bases, and 6 bases separated the two germline ends. CDR1 SQVTM and CDR2 ANQGSEA come from the germline V gene. This CDR3 has 13 amino acids. The CDR3 sequence: CSVEAGAGNTIYF. CDR3 coding DNA: TGCAGCGTTGAAGCGGGAGCTGGAAACACCATATATTTT.

The chain combines TRBV28 with TRBJ1-2; the D is unclear. Per the germline V gene, CDR1 is MDHEN and CDR2 is SYDVKM. There are 13 residues in the CDR3. V shed 2 bases and J shed 2 bases, with 6 bases lying between them. CDR3: CASSLRGNYGYTF. The CDR3 DNA follows: TGTGCCAGCAGTTTAAGAGGCAACTATGGCTACACCTTC.

The chain combines TRBV25-1 with TRBJ1-1, with TRBD1 identical over 7 bases. The junction had 18 bases not matched to a gene; V was cut back by 3 bases and J by 11 bases. The CDR3 sequence is 16 residues long. From germline, CDR1 is MGHDK and CDR2 SYGVNS. This chain's CDR3 is CASSDAGWGRGSQAFF. The CDR3, as DNA: TGTGCCAGCAGTGATGCCGGATGGGGCAGGGGGTCGCAGGCTTTCTTT.

This clone was seen a few times. This chain uses TRBV6-6 with TRBJ2-2; D is unclear. Trimming shortened V by 3 bases and J by 4 bases, and 6 bases separated the two germline ends. Germline V gene lookup returns CDR1 MNHNY and CDR2 SVGAGI (reference sequence). The CDR3 is 13 amino acids. CDR3: CASSYPGTGELFF. The CDR3 nucleotides are TGTGCCAGCAGTTATCCCGGCACCGGGGAGCTGTTTTTT.

The chain couples TRBV9 to TRBJ2-3, with D possibly being TRBD2 (6 bases). The V and J ends lost 2 bases and 4 bases respectively, with 11 bases between them. CDR3 length: 14 residues. Germline assignment: CDR1 SGDLS and CDR2 YYNGEE. The CDR3 DNA reads as TGTGCCAGCAGCGTGGGAGGCCCCCCAGATACGCAGTATTTT. It translates to CASSVGGPPDTQYF.

The chain links TRBV2 to TRBJ2-7, with 7 bases that match TRBD1. The CDR3 is 14 residues long. In germline, CDR1 is SNHLY, CDR2 FYNNEI. The V segment lost 6 bases and the J segment 3 bases; nucleotides outside the gene matches: 8. The CDR3 protein is CASSPRDSLYEQYF. The CDR3 DNA sequence: TGTGCCAGCAGCCCAAGGGACAGCCTCTACGAGCAGTACTTC.

The J gene is TRBJ1-1, the V gene TRBV19, with 7 bases fitting TRBD1. The CDR3 length is 14 residues. J was trimmed by 5 bases and V by 1 base; bases with no gene match: 4. The V gene's germline CDR1 is LNHDA and CDR2 SQIVND (reference sequence). The CDR3 DNA reads TGTGCCAGTAGTATAGGTAGGGGGCGAACTGAAGCTTTCTTT. Translation: CASSIGRGRTEAFF.

The rearrangement links TRBV27 to TRBJ2-1, with D uncertain. CDR1 and CDR2 (germline): MNHEY, SMNVEV (reference sequence). Trimming took 6 bases from V and 0 from J, leaving 15 bases between them. The CDR3 has 16 residues. CDR3 residues: CASRAGGSSSYNEQFF. The CDR3, as DNA: TGTGCCAGCAGAGCCGGCGGTTCAAGCTCCTACAATGAGCAGTTCTTC.

The V gene is TRBV7-8, the J gene TRBJ2-5; 7 bases map to TRBD1. In germline, CDR1 is SGHVS, CDR2 FQNEAQ. This CDR3 is 15 amino acids long. J gave up 4 bases and V 0 bases, and 5 bases lay outside the gene matches. The CDR3 coding sequence is TGTGCCAGCAGCTTAGCGTTGGCAGGGGGAGAGACCCAGTACTTC. Translated, it gives CASSLALAGGETQYF.

The rearrangement joins TRBV19 to TRBJ2-2; D is possibly TRBD1 (6 bases). The CDR3 is 14 amino acids. The germline V and J ends were trimmed by 4 bases and 2 bases, with 8 bases remaining between them. Germline CDR1 reads LNHDA; CDR2 reads SQIVND (reference sequence). In DNA form, the CDR3 reads TGTGCCAGTAGTACGGGACAAAACACCGGGGAGCTGTTTTTT. Translation: CASSTGQNTGELFF.

The chain recombines TRBV18 with TRBJ2-7, with a weak D call TRBD2 (5 bases). Trimming stripped 5 bases from V and 7 bases from J, with 15 bases between. Germline V gene sequence: CDR1 KGHSH, CDR2 LQKENI. The CDR3 extends over 13 amino acids. CDR3 nucleotide sequence: TGTGCCAGCTCATCTGGACCCGGACTGGAGCAGTACTTC. Residues: CASSSGPGLEQYF.

The chain combines TRBV7-2 with TRBJ1-2, with D uncertain. This CDR3 comprises 15 residues. CDR1 SGHTA and CDR2 FQGNSA come from the germline V gene. Trimming removed 3 bases from V and 3 bases from J, with 14 bases in between. The CDR3, as DNA: TGTGCCAGCAGCTTCGGACCGAGGGAGGACTATGGCTACACCTTC. It encodes CASSFGPREDYGYTF.

This rearrangement joins TRBV7-3 to TRBJ2-6; 7 bases fit TRBD2. Germline CDR1 SGHTA, CDR2 FQGTGA. Trimming took 5 bases from V and 0 from J; bases not matched to a gene: 4. The CDR3 runs to 16 residues. DNA for the CDR3: TGTGCCAGCAGCCTCAGCGGGGACTCTGGGGCCAACGTCCTGACTTTC. This encodes CASSLSGDSGANVLTF.

V and J are TRBV6-5 and TRBJ1-1, with D possibly TRBD1 on 5 matching bases. V lost 8 bases and J lost 0, with 10 bases in between. The CDR3 has 13 amino acids. Germline V gene data show CDR1 as MNHEY and CDR2 as SVGAGI. The DNA for the CDR3 is TGTGCCAGCGGGACTTTCGTGAACACTGAAGCTTTCTTT. It codes for CASGTFVNTEAFF.

The genes are TRBV6-2 or TRBV6-3 and TRBJ1-2; tentatively, D is TRBD1 (5 bases). This CDR3 has 16 residues. Trimming pared 0 bases from V and 8 bases from J, leaving 19 bases between. Germline V gene data show CDR1 as MNHEY and CDR2 as SVGEGT. The CDR3 protein is CASSYSRSGGEGGYTF. Here the CDR3 DNA reads TGTGCCAGCAGTTACTCGAGGAGTGGAGGGGAAGGGGGCTACACCTTC.

The chain uses TRBV27 and TRBJ2-5, with D maybe TRBD2 (5 bases). Between the trimmed V and J ends, which lost 1 base and 4 bases, there was a span of 10 bases. This CDR3 has 14 residues. Per germline, CDR1 MNHEY and CDR2 SMNVEV (reference sequence). The CDR3 reads CASSLYLEGETQYF. Written as DNA, the CDR3 is TGTGCCAGCAGTTTATACCTCGAGGGAGAGACCCAGTACTTC.

For this clone: This sample also contains other DNA sequences that code for the same CDR3. The chain recombines TRBV12-3 or TRBV12-4 with TRBJ2-7; D not resolved. V was shortened by 3 bases and J by 3 bases, with 3 bases between the two germline ends. This CDR3 spans 11 amino acids. This CDR3 is CASSFSYEQYF. The CDR3 bases are TGTGCCAGCAGTTTCAGCTACGAGCAGTACTTC.

The rearrangement joins TRBV4-3 to TRBJ2-5; 11 bases fit TRBD2. The CDR3 is made up of 16 amino acids. CDR1 LGHNA and CDR2 YSLEER come from the germline V gene. V was pared by 4 bases and J by 2 bases, with 6 bases of the junction left unmatched. The CDR3 coding sequence is TGCGCCAGCAGCCCGAGACTAGCGGGATTGCAAGAGACCCAGTACTTC. Amino acids: CASSPRLAGLQETQYF.

This sequence joins TRBV11-3 and TRBJ2-2; TRBD1 aligns across 12 bases. This CDR3 contains 18 residues. V lost 5 bases, J lost 6 bases, and 13 bases stayed unmatched. Germline CDR1 is SGHNT and CDR2 is YENEEA. For the CDR3, the DNA is TGTGCCAGCAGCCCGGGACAGGGGGCGAGTGGTAATTCCGGGGAGCTGTTTTTT. Its translation: CASSPGQGASGNSGELFF.

This chain joins TRBV5-4 and TRBJ1-1; TRBD1 might be the D (6 bases). The germline V gene has CDR1 SGHNT and CDR2 YYREEE (reference sequence). This CDR3 is built from 18 residues. The V and J ends lost 3 bases and 3 bases respectively, with 24 bases between them. The CDR3 DNA is TGTGCCAGCAGCTGGGGTGGGGGGGCAACAGAGGAGGACACTGAAGCTTTCTTT. Translated, it gives CASSWGGGATEEDTEAFF.

The chain links TRBV9 to TRBJ2-1; 11 nucleotides match TRBD2. Losses at the gene ends were 6 bases for V and 7 bases for J; bases not matched to a gene: 12. CDR1 is SGDLS and CDR2 is YYNGEE in the germline V gene. The length of the CDR3 is 16 residues. The CDR3: CASTADASGRRNEQFF. Written as DNA, the CDR3 is TGTGCCAGCACAGCGGATGCTAGCGGGAGGAGAAATGAGCAGTTCTTC.

This clone was recorded once. Other DNA sequences of this sample code for an identical CDR3. The chain joins TRBV20-1 to TRBJ1-1; the D is unclear. The CDR3 is 11 amino acids. The V and J ends lost 4 bases and 1 base respectively, with 4 bases between them. Looked up from germline, CDR1 is DFQATT and CDR2 is SNEGSKA (reference sequence). The CDR3 sequence is CSATRNTEAFF. CDR3 DNA sequence: TGCAGTGCTACGCGGAACACTGAAGCTTTCTTT.

The chain employs TRBV28 and TRBJ1-2, with a possible D match to TRBD1 (6 bases). The CDR3 covers 15 residues. The germline V gene has CDR1 MDHEN and CDR2 SYDVKM. V dropped 2 bases and J dropped 5 bases, with 15 bases sitting between them. For the CDR3, the DNA is TGTGCCAGCAGTTTAGTGGGGCGGGGGGCGTATGGCTACACCTTC. It encodes CASSLVGRGAYGYTF.

This chain uses TRBV7-9 with TRBJ1-1; possibly TRBD1 for D (5 bases). From germline, CDR1 is SEHNR and CDR2 FQNEAQ (reference sequence). V was shortened by 5 bases and J by 7 bases, with 17 bases between the two germline ends. CDR3 length: 14 amino acids. The chain's CDR3 is CASSPALTEIEAFF. The CDR3 DNA reads as TGTGCCAGCAGCCCGGCCCTGACAGAAATTGAAGCTTTCTTT. Based on the CDR3 plus reference TRBV7-9 and TRBJ1-1, the full variable domain is DTGVSQNPRHKITKRGQNVTFRCDPISEHNRLYWYRQTLGQGPEFLTYFQNEAQLEKSRLLSDRFSAERPKGSFSTLEIQRTEQGDSAMYLCASSPALTEIEAFFGQGTRLTVV.

The CDR3 DNA is TGTGCCAGCACCCTTCGGGACAGGGTGGGTGGCTACACCTTC. This gives the protein CASTLRDRVGGYTF. V usage is TRBV6-5 and J usage is TRBJ1-2, with 9 bases identical to TRBD1. CDR3 length: 14 residues. V shed 7 bases and J 7 bases; nucleotides not matched to a gene: 10. Germline V gene data show CDR1 as MNHEY and CDR2 as SVGAGI.

The gene calls are TRBV10-3 and TRBJ1-5, with 11 bases identical to TRBD1. The CDR3 totals 15 residues. Looked up from germline, CDR1 is ENHRY and CDR2 is SYGVKD. With 2 bases clipped from V and 7 bases from J, the junction kept 4 bases outside the gene matches. Here the CDR3 DNA reads TGTGCCATCAGTGAGGGACAGGGGGCAAGACAGCCCCAGCATTTT. Its translation is CAISEGQGARQPQHF.

This CDR3 reads CASSQDPRANEQYF. CDR3 bases: TGTGCCAGCAGCCAAGATCCTCGCGCCAACGAGCAGTACTTC. The chain joins TRBV3-1 (or the pseudogene TRBV3-2) to TRBJ2-7, with D unclear. V lost 0 bases and J lost 5, with 11 bases in between. The CDR3 consists of 14 residues. Germline loops: CDR1 LGHDT, CDR2 YNNKEL (reference sequence).